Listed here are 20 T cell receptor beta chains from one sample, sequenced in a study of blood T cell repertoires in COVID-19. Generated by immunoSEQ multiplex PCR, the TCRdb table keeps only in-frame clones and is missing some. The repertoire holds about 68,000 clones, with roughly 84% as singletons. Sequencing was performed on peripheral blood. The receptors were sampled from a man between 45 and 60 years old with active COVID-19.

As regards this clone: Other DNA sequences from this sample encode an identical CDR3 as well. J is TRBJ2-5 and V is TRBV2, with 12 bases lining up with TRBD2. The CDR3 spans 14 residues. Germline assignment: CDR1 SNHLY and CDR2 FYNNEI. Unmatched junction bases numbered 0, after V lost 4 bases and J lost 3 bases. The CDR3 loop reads CASSGLAGEETQYF. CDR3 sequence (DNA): TGTGCCAGCAGTGGACTAGCGGGAGAAGAGACCCAGTACTTC.

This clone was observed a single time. DNA of the CDR3: TGTGCCTGGAGTTATCAGGGGAACACTGAAGCTTTCTTT. Residues: CAWSYQGNTEAFF. The chain employs TRBV30 and TRBJ1-1, with D possibly being TRBD1 (5 bases). Per germline, CDR1 GTSNPN and CDR2 SVGIG (reference sequence). The CDR3 sequence is 13 residues long. Trimming left V 2 bases short and J 1 base short, with 8 bases between.

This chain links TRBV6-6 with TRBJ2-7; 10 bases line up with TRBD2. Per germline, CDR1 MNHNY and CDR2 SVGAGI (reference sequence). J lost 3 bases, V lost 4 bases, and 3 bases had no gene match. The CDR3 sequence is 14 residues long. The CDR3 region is CASSLGTSVYEQYF. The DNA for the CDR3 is TGTGCCAGCAGTTTAGGGACTAGCGTCTACGAGCAGTACTTC.

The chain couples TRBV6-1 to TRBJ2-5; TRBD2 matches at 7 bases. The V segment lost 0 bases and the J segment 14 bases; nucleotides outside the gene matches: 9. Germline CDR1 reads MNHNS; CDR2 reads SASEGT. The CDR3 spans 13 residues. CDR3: CASSEANPGGGYF. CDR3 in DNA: TGTGCCAGCAGTGAAGCTAACCCGGGCGGGGGTTACTTC.

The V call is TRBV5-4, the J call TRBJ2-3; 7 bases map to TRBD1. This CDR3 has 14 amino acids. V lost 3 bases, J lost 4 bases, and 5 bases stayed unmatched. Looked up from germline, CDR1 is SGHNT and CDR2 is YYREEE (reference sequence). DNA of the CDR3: TGTGCCAGCAGCTCCCGAGGGGGCCCAGATACGCAGTATTTT. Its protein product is CASSSRGGPDTQYF.

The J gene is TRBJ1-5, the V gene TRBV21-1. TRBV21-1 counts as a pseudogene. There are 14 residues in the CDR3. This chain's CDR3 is CASSKVGGNQPQHF. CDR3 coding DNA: TGTGCCAGCAGCAAAGTTGGAGGGAATCAGCCCCAGCATTTT.

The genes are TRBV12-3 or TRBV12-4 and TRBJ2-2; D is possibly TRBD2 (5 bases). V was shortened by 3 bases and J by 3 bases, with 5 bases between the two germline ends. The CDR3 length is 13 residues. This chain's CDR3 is CASSLRDTGELFF. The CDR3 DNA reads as TGTGCCAGCAGTTTGAGGGACACCGGGGAGCTGTTTTTT.

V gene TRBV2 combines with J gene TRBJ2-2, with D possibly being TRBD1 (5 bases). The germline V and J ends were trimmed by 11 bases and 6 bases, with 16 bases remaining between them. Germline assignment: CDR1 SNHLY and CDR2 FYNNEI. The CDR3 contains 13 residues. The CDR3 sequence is CASTWGAAGELFF. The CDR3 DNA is TGTGCCTCCACGTGGGGCGCGGCCGGGGAGCTGTTTTTT. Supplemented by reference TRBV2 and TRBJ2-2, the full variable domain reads EPEVTQTPSHQVTQMGQEVILRCVPISNHLYFYWYRQILGQKVEFLVSFYNNEISEKSEIFDDQFSVERPDGSNFTLKIRSTKLEDSAMYFCASTWGAAGELFFGEGSRLTVL.

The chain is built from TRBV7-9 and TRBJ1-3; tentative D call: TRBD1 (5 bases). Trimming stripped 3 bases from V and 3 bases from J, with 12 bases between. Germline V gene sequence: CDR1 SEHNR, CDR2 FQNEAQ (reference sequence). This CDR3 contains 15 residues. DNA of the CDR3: TGTGCCAGCAGCTTCCGGGGAGGGGTTGGAAACACCATATATTTT. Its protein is CASSFRGGVGNTIYF.

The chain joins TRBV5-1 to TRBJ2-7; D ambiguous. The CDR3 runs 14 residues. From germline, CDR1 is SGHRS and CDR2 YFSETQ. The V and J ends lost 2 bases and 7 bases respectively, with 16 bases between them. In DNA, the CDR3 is TGCGCCAGCAGCTTTGGGCAGATTGCACAGGAGCAGTACTTC. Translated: CASSFGQIAQEQYF.

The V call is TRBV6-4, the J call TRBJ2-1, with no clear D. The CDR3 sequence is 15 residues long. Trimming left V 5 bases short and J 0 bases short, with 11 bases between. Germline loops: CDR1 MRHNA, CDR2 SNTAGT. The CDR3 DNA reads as TGTGCCAGCAGTATGGAGATAGGCTCCTACAATGAGCAGTTCTTC. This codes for CASSMEIGSYNEQFF.

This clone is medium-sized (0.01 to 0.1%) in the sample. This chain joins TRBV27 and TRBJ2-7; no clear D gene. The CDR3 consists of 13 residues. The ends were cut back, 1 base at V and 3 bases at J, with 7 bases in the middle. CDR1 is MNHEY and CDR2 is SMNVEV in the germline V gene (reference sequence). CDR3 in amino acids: CASSLFPGYEQYF. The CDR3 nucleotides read TGTGCCAGCAGTTTATTTCCAGGCTACGAGCAGTACTTC.

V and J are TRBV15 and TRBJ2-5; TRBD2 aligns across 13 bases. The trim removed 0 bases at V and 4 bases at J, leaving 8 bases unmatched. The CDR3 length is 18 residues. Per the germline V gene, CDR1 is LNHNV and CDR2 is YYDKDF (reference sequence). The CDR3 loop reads CATSRDPARTSGGETQYF. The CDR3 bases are TGTGCCACCAGCAGAGATCCCGCCCGGACTAGCGGGGGAGAGACCCAGTACTTC.

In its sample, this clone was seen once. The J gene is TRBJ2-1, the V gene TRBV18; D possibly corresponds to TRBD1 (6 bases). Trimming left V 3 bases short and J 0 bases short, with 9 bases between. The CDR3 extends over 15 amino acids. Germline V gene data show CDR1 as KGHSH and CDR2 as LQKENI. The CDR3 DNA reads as TGTGCCAGCTCACCCGACAGGTCCTCCTACAATGAGCAGTTCTTC. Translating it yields CASSPDRSSYNEQFF.

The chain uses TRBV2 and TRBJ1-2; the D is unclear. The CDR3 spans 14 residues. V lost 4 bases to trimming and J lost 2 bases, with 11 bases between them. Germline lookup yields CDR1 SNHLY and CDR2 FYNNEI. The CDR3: CASSAGEENYGYTF. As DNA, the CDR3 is TGTGCCAGCAGTGCCGGGGAAGAGAACTATGGCTACACCTTC.

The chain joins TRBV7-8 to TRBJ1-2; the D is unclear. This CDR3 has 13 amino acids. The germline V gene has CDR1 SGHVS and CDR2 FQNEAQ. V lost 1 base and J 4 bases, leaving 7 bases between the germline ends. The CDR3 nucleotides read TGTGCCAGCAGCTTAGGAGGTCTCTATGGCTACACCTTC. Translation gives CASSLGGLYGYTF.

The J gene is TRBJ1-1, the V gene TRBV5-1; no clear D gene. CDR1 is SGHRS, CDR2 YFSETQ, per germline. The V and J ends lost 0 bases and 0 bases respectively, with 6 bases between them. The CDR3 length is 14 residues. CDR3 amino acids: CASSLAVMNTEAFF. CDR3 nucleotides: TGCGCCAGCAGCTTGGCAGTAATGAACACTGAAGCTTTCTTT.

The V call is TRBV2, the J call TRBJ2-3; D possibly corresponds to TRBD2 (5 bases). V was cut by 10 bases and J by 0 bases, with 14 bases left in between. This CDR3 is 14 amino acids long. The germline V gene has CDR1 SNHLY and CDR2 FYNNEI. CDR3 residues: CANGAGLSTDTQYF. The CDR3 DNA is TGTGCCAACGGAGCAGGACTTAGCACAGATACGCAGTATTTT.

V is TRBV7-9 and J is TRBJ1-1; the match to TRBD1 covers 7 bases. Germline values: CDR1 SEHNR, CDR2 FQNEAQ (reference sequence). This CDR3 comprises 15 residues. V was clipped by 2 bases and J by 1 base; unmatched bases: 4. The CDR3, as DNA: TGTGCCAGCAGCTTAACACAGGGGCCGAACACTGAAGCTTTCTTT. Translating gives CASSLTQGPNTEAFF. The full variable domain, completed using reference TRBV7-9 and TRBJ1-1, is DTGVSQNPRHKITKRGQNVTFRCDPISEHNRLYWYRQTLGQGPEFLTYFQNEAQLEKSRLLSDRFSAERPKGSFSTLEIQRTEQGDSAMYLCASSLTQGPNTEAFFGQGTRLTVV.

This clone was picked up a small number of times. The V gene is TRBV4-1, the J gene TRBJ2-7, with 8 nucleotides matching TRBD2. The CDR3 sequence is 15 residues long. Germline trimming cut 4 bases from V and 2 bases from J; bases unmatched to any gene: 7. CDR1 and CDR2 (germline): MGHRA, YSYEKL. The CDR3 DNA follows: TGCGCCAGCAGCCGGGAACCGGGGGGGACCTACGAGCAGTACTTC. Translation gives CASSREPGGTYEQYF.